This TCR beta chain comes out of a study of OX40 agonist ivuxolimab in advanced cancers. Study-level information: The group had a mean age of 60 years, ranged from about 23 to 85, and was 80% to 90% male. Findings and caveats of the study: Compared with others, partial responders at 0.1-3.0 mg/kg displayed clonal expansion among the lowest.

The germline CDR1 and CDR2 sequences are LNHDA and SQIVND (reference sequence). V was pared by 3 bases and J by 5 bases, with 12 bases of the junction left unmatched. The CDR3 is 18 residues long. Produced via immunoSEQ multiplex PCR; TCRdb's table is partial and in-frame only. The data hold approximately 70,000 clones, with roughly 80% observed a single time. A remark on this clone: The antigen is undetermined.

The TCR sequence derives from an adult with an advanced solid tumor such as melanoma, head and neck, liver or kidney cancer. The chain links TRBV19 to TRBJ2-1; TRBD1 matches 11 bases. Sequenced material: CD4+ or CD8+ T cells sorted from blood, taken in a trial of the OX40 agonist ivuxolimab. CDR3 nucleotide sequence: TGTGCCAGTAGTATCAAAGGGGTTGGACAGGGGGCACACAATGAGCAGTTCTTC. It translates to CASSIKGVGQGAHNEQFF.